This T cell receptor (beta chain) comes out of a study of cytomegalovirus exposure and HLA in healthy donors. Study conclusions and caveats: Owing to their indistinguishability, certain V segments, notably TRBV6-2 and TRBV6-3, were excluded. Specificity for CMV antigens was confirmed in vitro for a few of the CMV-associated chains. The study flagged around 150 TCR beta chains as cytomegalovirus-associated.

Germline values: CDR1 LGHNT, CDR2 FRNRAP. Trimming took off 1 base at V and 12 bases at J, with 12 bases between the two ends. The CDR3 spans 13 residues. The primer mix had 60 Vbeta and 13 Jbeta primers. Generated by immunoSEQ multiplex PCR, the TCRdb table keeps only in-frame clones and is missing some. The table lists fewer than 250,000 clones, more than 70% of them singletons. A remark on this clone: Its antigen is unidentified.

The chain couples TRBV12-5 to TRBJ1-4; D perhaps matches TRBD1 (6 bases). The TCR sequence derives from a man aged 25-40 years in good health and CMV-seropositive. The specimen was PBMCs. CDR3 region: CASGLEPRGELFF. The CDR3 region has the DNA TGTGCTAGTGGTTTGGAACCCAGGGGAGAACTGTTTTTT.